This TCR beta chain was identified in a study of identifying expanded T cells in peripheral blood. Germline V CDR1 and CDR2: SNHLY, FYNNEI. The CDR3 totals 11 residues. V lost 5 bases to trimming and J lost 5 bases, with 6 bases between them. Generated by immunoSEQ multiplex PCR, the TCRdb table keeps only in-frame clones and is missing some. The sample yields 100,000 to 150,000 clones, roughly 90% seen once. The TCR comes from a person between 18 and 75 years old in good health. The J gene is TRBJ2-5, the V gene TRBV2; D is undetermined. The sequencing input was blood. The CDR3 loop is CASSLGETQYF. The DNA for the CDR3 is TGTGCCAGCAGTTTAGGGGAGACCCAGTACTTC.